Following are 11 T cell receptor beta chains from one sample sequenced in a study of T cells in Graves' hyperthyroidism and ophthalmopathy. The source material, RNA transcripts, was used to amplify TCR beta CDR3 regions. During a first-round RT-PCR of the TCR CDR3, the HTBI primer set was used. TCRdb re-called the multiplex PCR reads with MiXCR, one entry per CDR3 protein. The sample shows about 640,000 distinct CDR3 sequences, around 15% of them seen only once. The sample consisted of blood. All receptors derive from a woman aged 50 to 60 with Graves' ophthalmopathy.

This clonotype was found many times. The chain employs TRBV2 and TRBJ2-5; 8 positions agree with TRBD2. V shed 7 bases and J 3 bases; nucleotides not matched to a gene: 4. The CDR3 runs 13 residues. CDR1 and CDR2 (germline): SNHLY, FYNNEI. CDR3 amino acids: CASKLAEKETQYF. CDR3 in DNA: TGTGCCAGCAAACTAGCGGAAAAAGAGACCCAGTACTTC.

The chain links TRBV12-3 or TRBV12-4 to TRBJ2-3; 8 bases agree with TRBD1. This CDR3 is built from 14 residues. V was pared by 7 bases and J by 3 bases, with 6 bases of the junction left unmatched. The CDR3 nucleotides are TGTGCCAGCACTAGGACAGGGTCGACAGATACGCAGTATTTT. It is translated as CASTRTGSTDTQYF.

The table lists this clonotype with a few counts. V is TRBV7-8 and J is TRBJ1-5, with D hard to call. Trimming left V 4 bases short and J 3 bases short, with 10 bases between. The germline CDR1 and CDR2 sequences are SGHVS and FQNEAQ. CDR3 length: 14 amino acids. The CDR3 loop is CASSSDITNQPQHF. The CDR3 DNA is TGTGCCAGCAGCTCCGACATTACCAATCAGCCCCAGCATTTT.

The rearrangement joins TRBV20-1 to TRBJ2-1; TRBD2 agrees at 10 bases. The CDR3 length is 15 residues. Germline assignment: CDR1 DFQATT and CDR2 SNEGSKA (reference sequence). The J segment lost 6 bases and the V segment lost 2 bases, leaving 7 bases of the junction unmatched. In DNA form, the CDR3 reads TGCAGTGCTAGACCTAGCGGGAGCCCGGGCAATGAGCAGTTCTTC. Translation: CSARPSGSPGNEQFF.

The chain joins TRBV9 to TRBJ2-2, with 10 positions matching TRBD2. The CDR3 spans 17 residues. Trimming took 7 bases from V and 1 from J; bases not matched to a gene: 10. Looked up from germline, CDR1 is SGDLS and CDR2 is YYNGEE. This CDR3 is CASGGGLAGGNTGELFF. The CDR3 bases are TGTGCCAGCGGGGGGGGATTAGCGGGAGGGAACACCGGGGAGCTGTTTTTT.

This clonotype was observed a few times. The gene calls are TRBV18 and TRBJ1-6; D remains unclear. V shed 0 bases and J shed 7 bases, with 13 bases lying between them. The CDR3 loop spans 16 amino acids. The germline CDR1 and CDR2 sequences are KGHSH and LQKENI. The CDR3 region is CASSPPTRPGNSPLHF. In DNA form, the CDR3 reads TGTGCCAGCTCACCACCGACCCGGCCGGGGAATTCACCCCTCCACTTT.

The rearrangement uses TRBV24-1 and TRBJ2-3; 11 bases match TRBD2. Germline lookup yields CDR1 KGHDR and CDR2 SFDVKD. The CDR3 has 16 residues. J gave up 3 bases and V 4 bases, and 5 bases lay outside the gene matches. The CDR3 region has the DNA TGTGCCACCAGTGACCAGACTAGCGGGACGACAGATACGCAGTATTTT. It is translated as CATSDQTSGTTDTQYF.

This clonotype was observed many times. V and J are TRBV5-1 and TRBJ2-1, with 11 bases that match TRBD2. This CDR3 has 16 residues. CDR1 and CDR2 (germline): SGHRS, YFSETQ. V lost 2 bases and J lost 3; bases outside the gene matches: 4. The CDR3 reads CASSFRLAGNYNEQFF. The DNA for the CDR3 is TGCGCCAGCAGCTTTCGACTAGCGGGAAACTACAATGAGCAGTTCTTC.

This clonotype showed up just a few times. For the CDR3, the DNA is TGCAGTGCTAGAGACACCTCAACAGGGGGTGATGAAAAACTGTTTTTT. It translates to CSARDTSTGGDEKLFF. This chain connects TRBV20-1 to TRBJ1-4; 8 nucleotides line up with TRBD1. The V gene's germline CDR1 is DFQATT and CDR2 SNEGSKA (reference sequence). Unmatched junction bases numbered 9, after V lost 0 bases and J lost 6 bases. This CDR3 is 16 amino acids long.

This clonotype was counted at least ten times. This chain uses TRBV5-1 with TRBJ2-7; 11 nucleotides line up with TRBD2. With 7 bases clipped from V and 5 bases from J, the junction kept 11 bases outside the gene matches. The CDR3 is 15 residues long. From germline, CDR1 is SGHRS and CDR2 YFSETQ. For the CDR3, the DNA is TGCGCCAGCGCACCCGGGACTAGCGGTTCCGACGAGCAGTACTTC. As protein: CASAPGTSGSDEQYF.

This clonotype came up many times. The chain recombines TRBV28 with TRBJ2-2; 10 bases map to TRBD1. CDR1 MDHEN and CDR2 SYDVKM come from the germline V gene. The CDR3 runs 15 residues. The V segment lost 5 bases and the J segment 2 bases; nucleotides outside the gene matches: 2. The CDR3 sequence: CASSDRGPNTGELFF. The CDR3 DNA is TGTGCCAGCAGTGACAGGGGGCCTAACACCGGGGAGCTGTTTTTT.